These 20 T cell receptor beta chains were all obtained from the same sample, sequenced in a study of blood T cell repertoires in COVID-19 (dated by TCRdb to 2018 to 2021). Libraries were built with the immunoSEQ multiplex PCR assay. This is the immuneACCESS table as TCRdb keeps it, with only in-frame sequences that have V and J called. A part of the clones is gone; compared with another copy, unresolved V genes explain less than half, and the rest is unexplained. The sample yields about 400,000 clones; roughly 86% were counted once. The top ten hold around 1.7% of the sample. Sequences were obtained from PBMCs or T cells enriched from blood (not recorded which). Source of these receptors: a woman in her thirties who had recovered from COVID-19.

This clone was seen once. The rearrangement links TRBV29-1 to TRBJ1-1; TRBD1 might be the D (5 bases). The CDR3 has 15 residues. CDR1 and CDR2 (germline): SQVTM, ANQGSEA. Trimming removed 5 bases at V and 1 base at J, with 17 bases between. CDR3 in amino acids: CSVKALTGGNTEAFF. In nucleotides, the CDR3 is TGCAGCGTTAAGGCCCTTACGGGGGGGAACACTGAAGCTTTCTTT.

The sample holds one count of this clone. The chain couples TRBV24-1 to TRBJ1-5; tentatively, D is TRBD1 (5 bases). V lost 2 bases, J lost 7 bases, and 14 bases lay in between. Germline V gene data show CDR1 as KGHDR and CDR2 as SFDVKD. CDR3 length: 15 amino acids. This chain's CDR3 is CATSDSRTGEQPQHF. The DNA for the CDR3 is TGTGCCACCAGTGATTCCCGCACAGGAGAACAGCCCCAGCATTTT.

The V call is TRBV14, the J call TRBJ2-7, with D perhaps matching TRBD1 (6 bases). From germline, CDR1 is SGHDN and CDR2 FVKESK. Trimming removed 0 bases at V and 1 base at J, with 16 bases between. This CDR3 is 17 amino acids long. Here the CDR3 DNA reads TGTGCCAGCAGCCAAGATACCAGGACAGTCGTATCCTACGAGCAGTACTTC. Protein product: CASSQDTRTVVSYEQYF.

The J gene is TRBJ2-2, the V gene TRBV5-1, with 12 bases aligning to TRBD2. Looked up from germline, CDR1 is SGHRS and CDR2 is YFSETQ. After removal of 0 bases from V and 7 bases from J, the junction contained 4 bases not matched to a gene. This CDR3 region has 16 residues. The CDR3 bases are TGCGCCAGCAGCTTGGGACTAGCGGGAGATATCGGGGAGCTGTTTTTT. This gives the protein CASSLGLAGDIGELFF. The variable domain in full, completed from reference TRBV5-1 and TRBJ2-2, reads KAGVTQTPRYLIKTRGQQVTLSCSPISGHRSVSWYQQTPGQGLQFLFEYFSETQRNKGNFPGRFSGRQFSNSRSEMNVSTLELGDSALYLCASSLGLAGDIGELFFGEGSRLTVL.

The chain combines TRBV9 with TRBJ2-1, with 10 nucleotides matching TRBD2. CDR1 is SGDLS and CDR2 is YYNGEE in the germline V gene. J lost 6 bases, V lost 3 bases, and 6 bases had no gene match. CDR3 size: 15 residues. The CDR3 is CASSGTSGILNEQFF. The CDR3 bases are TGTGCCAGCAGCGGGACTAGCGGCATTCTCAATGAGCAGTTCTTC.

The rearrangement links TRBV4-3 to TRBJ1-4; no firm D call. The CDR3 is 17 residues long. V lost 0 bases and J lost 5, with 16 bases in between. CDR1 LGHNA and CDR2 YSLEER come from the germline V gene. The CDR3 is CASSQDPARTANEKLFF. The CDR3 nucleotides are TGCGCCAGCAGCCAAGATCCCGCAAGAACAGCCAATGAAAAACTGTTTTTT.

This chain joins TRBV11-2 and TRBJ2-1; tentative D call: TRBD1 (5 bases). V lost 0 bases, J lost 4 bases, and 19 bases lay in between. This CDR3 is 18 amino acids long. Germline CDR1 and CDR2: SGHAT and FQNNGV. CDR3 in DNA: TGTGCCAGCAGCTTAGATGGCAGGGCTTGGGGCAGGTACAATGAGCAGTTCTTC. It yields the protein CASSLDGRAWGRYNEQFF.

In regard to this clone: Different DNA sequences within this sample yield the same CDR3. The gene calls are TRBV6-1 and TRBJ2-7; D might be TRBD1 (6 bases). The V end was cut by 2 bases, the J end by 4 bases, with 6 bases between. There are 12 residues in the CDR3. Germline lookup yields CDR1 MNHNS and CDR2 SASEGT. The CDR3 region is CASSERGYEQYF. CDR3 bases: TGTGCCAGCAGTGAAAGGGGGTACGAGCAGTACTTC.

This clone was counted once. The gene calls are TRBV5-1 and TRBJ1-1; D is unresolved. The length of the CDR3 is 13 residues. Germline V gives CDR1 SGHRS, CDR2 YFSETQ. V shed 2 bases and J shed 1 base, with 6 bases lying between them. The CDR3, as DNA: TGCGCCAGCAGCTTTTGGCAGAACACTGAAGCTTTCTTT. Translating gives CASSFWQNTEAFF.

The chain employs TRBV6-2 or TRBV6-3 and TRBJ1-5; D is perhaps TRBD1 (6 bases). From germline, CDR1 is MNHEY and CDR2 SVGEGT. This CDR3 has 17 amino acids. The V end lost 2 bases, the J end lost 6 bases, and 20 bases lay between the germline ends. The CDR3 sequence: CASSYPLGGAEVQPQHF. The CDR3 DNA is TGTGCCAGCAGTTACCCCCTAGGGGGGGCGGAAGTTCAGCCCCAGCATTTT.

The CDR3 loop reads CASSAVGGGTEAFF. In DNA form, the CDR3 reads TGTGCCAGCAGCGCTGTGGGAGGAGGAACTGAAGCTTTCTTT. The chain has TRBV9 and TRBJ1-1; D ambiguous. This CDR3 region has 14 residues. The germline gives CDR1 SGDLS, CDR2 YYNGEE. Trimming shortened V by 3 bases and J by 5 bases, and 14 bases separated the two germline ends.

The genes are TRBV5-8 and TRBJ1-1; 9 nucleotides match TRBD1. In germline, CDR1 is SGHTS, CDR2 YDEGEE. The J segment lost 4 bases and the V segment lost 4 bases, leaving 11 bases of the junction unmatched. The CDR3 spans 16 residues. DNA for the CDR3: TGTGCCAGCAGCCTAAACCCCGGGACAGGGAGCACTGAAGCTTTCTTT. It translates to CASSLNPGTGSTEAFF.

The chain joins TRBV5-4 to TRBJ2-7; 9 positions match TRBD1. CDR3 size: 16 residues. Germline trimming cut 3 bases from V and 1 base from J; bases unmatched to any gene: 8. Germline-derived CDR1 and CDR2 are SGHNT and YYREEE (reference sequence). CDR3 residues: CASSSGQGSGSYEQYF. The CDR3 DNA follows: TGTGCCAGCAGCTCGGGACAGGGCTCCGGGTCCTACGAGCAGTACTTC.

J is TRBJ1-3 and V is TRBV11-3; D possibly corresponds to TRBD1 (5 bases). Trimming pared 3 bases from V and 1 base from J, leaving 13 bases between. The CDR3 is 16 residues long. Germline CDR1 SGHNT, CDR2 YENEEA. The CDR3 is CASSLGRGRSGNTIYF. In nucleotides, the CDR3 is TGTGCCAGCAGCTTGGGCCGGGGGAGGTCTGGAAACACCATATATTTT.

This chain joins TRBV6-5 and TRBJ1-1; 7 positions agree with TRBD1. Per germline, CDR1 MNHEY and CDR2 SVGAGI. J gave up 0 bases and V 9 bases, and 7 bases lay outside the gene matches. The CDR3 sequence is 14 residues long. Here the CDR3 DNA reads TGTGCCAGTCTCCCTGGACAGGTGAACACTGAAGCTTTCTTT. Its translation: CASLPGQVNTEAFF.

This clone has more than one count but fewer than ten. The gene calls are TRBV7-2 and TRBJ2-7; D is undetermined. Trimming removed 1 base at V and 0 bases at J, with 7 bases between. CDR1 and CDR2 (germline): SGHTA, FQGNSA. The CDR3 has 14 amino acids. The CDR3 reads CASSLGTASYEQYF. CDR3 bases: TGTGCCAGCAGCTTAGGTACAGCCTCCTACGAGCAGTACTTC. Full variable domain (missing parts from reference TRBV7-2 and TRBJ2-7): GAGVSQSPSNKVTEKGKDVELRCDPISGHTALYWYRQSLGQGLEFLIYFQGNSAPDKSGLPSDRFSAERTGGSVSTLTIQRTQQEDSAVYLCASSLGTASYEQYFGPGTRLTVT.

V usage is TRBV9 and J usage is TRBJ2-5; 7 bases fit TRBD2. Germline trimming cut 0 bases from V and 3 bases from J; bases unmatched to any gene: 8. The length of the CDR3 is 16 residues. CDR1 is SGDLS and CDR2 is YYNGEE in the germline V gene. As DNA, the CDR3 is TGTGCCAGCAGCGTAGGCATGTTGGGGGGGGAAGAGACCCAGTACTTC. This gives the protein CASSVGMLGGEETQYF.

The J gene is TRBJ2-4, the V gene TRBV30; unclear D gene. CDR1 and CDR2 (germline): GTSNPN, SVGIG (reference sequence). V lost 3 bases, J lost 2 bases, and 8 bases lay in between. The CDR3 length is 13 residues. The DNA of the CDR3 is TGTGCCTGGAGCGGTGAACCCAAAAACATTCAGTACTTC. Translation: CAWSGEPKNIQYF.

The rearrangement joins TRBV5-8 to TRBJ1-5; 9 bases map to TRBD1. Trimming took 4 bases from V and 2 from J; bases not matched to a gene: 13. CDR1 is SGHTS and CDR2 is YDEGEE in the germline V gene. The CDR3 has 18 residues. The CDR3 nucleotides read TGTGCCAGCAGCGCCGGGACAGGGCGTTCTGTTGGCAATCAGCCCCAGCATTTT. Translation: CASSAGTGRSVGNQPQHF.

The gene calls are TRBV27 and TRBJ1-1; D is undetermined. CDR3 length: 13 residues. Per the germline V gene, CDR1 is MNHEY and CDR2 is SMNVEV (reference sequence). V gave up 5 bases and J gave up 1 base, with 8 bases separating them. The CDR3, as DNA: TGTGCCAGCAGTCTAATCAAGAACACTGAAGCTTTCTTT. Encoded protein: CASSLIKNTEAFF.